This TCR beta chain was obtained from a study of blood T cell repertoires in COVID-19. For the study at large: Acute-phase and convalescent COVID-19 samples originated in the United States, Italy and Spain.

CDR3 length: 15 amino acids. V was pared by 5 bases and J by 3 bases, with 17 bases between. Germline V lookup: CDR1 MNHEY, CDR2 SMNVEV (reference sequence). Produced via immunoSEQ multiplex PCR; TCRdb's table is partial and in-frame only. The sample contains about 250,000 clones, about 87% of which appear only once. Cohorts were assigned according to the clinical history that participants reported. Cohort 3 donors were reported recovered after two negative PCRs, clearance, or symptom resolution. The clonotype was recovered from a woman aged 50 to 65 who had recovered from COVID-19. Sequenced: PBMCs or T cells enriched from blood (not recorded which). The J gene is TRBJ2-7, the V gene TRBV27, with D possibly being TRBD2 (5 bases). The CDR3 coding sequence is TGTGCCAGCAGTCCGGGCGGGCAAGAGCGCTACGAGCAGTACTTC. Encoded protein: CASSPGGQERYEQYF.